This T cell receptor beta chain was recovered during a study of T cell repertoires in cytomegalovirus infection (dated by TCRdb to about 2019). In the study overall: The peptide stimulations were aimed at well-studied HLA-B-restricted epitopes as well as recently identified HLA-C-restricted CMV epitopes, whose presentation resists viral immunomodulation. Because public TCR beta signatures pointed to carriage of CMV infection together with the matching HLA type, the HLA type of each donor mattered for the analysis.

General findings and caveats noted by the study authors: In both this cohort and an independent cohort of over 350 donors, the cumulative frequency of public TCR beta family members distinguished carriers of CMV infection plus the relevant HLA type. The ex vivo response was dominated by HLA-C-restricted CMV-specific TCR beta clonotypes, and the single most frequent clonotype in two of eight donors was supplied by these HLA-C-restricted clonotypes.

TCRdb shows the sequencer as Illumina HiSeq 1500. The raw public data were reprocessed by TCRdb itself: fastp quality trimming at Q25, MiXCR clonotype calling, in-frame beta chains only. Duplicate CDR3 protein sequences are folded into a single record with the most common DNA and genes. This sample is represented by 200,000 or so distinct CDR3 sequences; less than 50% of them were singletons. 55% to 70% of the sample is taken by the ten largest. The treatment or condition label for this specimen denotes: in vitro stimulation with specific CMV peptide epitopes to enrich CMV-specific T cells. On this clonotype: Its binding antigen is unknown. Base qualities were left out, and no much larger clone turns up one base away.

The CDR3 numbers 14 residues from cysteine through phenylalanine. Just the 42-base CDR3 DNA is kept, in frame starting at base 1. Trimming at the junction amounts to 5 bases on V and 4 bases on J, and the germline ends lie 13 bases apart. The sequencing used CD8+ T cells from cultured PBMCs, collected from culture after CMV antigen stimulation. This clonotype was obtained from a human donor in good health (CMV status not recorded). Some clones in this sample may be carry-over from other donors' samples. This sequence uses TRBV12-3 or TRBV12-4 and TRBJ2-3, with the D segment identity uncertain. CDR3 protein: CASSHWNRADTQYF. The DNA is as follows: TGTGCCAGCAGTCATTGGAATCGGGCAGATACGCAGTATTTT.